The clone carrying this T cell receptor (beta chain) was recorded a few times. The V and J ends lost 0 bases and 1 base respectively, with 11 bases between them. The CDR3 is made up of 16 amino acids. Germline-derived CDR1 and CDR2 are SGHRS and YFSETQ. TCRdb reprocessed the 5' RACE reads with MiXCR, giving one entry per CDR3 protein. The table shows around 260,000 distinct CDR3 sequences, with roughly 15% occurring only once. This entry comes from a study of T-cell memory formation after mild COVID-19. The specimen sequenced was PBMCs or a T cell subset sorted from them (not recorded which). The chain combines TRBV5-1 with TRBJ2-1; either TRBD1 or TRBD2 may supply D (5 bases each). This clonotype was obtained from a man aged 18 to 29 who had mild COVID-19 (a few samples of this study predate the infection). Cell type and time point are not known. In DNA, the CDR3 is TGCGCCAGCAGCTTGGCCTCGAGGGGATCCTACAATGAGCAGTTCTTC. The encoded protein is CASSLASRGSYNEQFF.